The clone carrying this T cell receptor (beta chain) has just a few counts. No antigen is known for it. Reverse transcribing all isolated RNA meant expressed TCRB transcripts were sequenced. Some 3.4 million reads were obtained on average from naive, central memory and regulatory T cell samples. Some clones are missing from TCRdb's copy, which holds only in-frame ones; the method was immunoSEQ multiplex PCR. Found here are about 150,000 clones, 10% of them singletons; the top ten hold under 0.55%. This record belongs to a study of beta chain features in type 1 diabetes. Notes on the study in general: Patients with type 1 diabetes carried fewer insertions and had more deletions at their VDJ junctions. Shortening that was moderate but significant affected the TCRB CDR3s of Type 1 diabetes patients in all four CD4+ subsets. In cDNA sequencing, cells with high TCR expression could be over-represented.

The receptor was derived from a young man with type 1 diabetes. Sequenced sample: central memory CD4+ T cells from blood.

The CDR3 bases are TGTGCCAGCAATAAAGGACAGGGGATCTACAATGAGCAGTTCTTC. This gives the protein CASNKGQGIYNEQFF. This chain links TRBV6-5 with TRBJ2-1, with 9 bases lining up with TRBD1. The CDR3 is made up of 15 amino acids. Germline CDR1 and CDR2: MNHEY and SVGAGI. Trimming took 7 bases from V and 3 from J; bases not matched to a gene: 7.